Sequencing of this TCR beta chain was carried out in a study of regulatory T cells in long-lasting Graves disease. Time point denoted: newly diagnosed GD, antithyroid drugs for less than 3 months. PBMC-derived RNA was used for the TCR library. Both iRepertoire HTBI primers and Arm-PCR of CDR3 regions were used to build the TCR beta libraries. TCRdb called the multiplex PCR reads again in MiXCR, with one record for every CDR3 protein. The sample lists hundreds of thousands of distinct CDR3 sequences; roughly 13% were seen once. V was shortened by 5 bases and J by 2 bases, with 13 bases between the two germline ends. Per the germline V gene, CDR1 is MNHEY and CDR2 is SVGEGT. CDR3 size: 14 residues. This same sample was also part of a study on T cells in Graves' hyperthyroidism and ophthalmopathy.

The specimen was peripheral blood mononuclear cells (PBMCs), collected at new diagnosis, from a patient treated with antithyroid drugs. This sequence was found in a man aged 25-45 years with Graves disease. The rearrangement uses TRBV6-2 or TRBV6-3 and TRBJ2-7, with a tentative D call TRBD1 (6 bases). The CDR3 DNA reads TGTGCCAGCAGTGAAGTGGGGGCTCCCTACGAGCAGTACTTC. Translated: CASSEVGAPYEQYF.